This T cell receptor (beta chain) was captured by sequencing in a study of T cells expressing NK-cell markers. TCRdb reprocessed the 5' RACE reads and reports one entry per CDR3 protein, with no DNA. This sample lists approximately 380,000 distinct CDR3 sequences; its ten largest clones have about 5.2%. The CDR3 is made up of 16 amino acids. Germline values: CDR1 LGHDT, CDR2 YNNKEL (reference sequence). The specimen was blood T cells: a sorted CD56 or NKG2C T cell subset, CD4+ or CD8+ T cells, or bulk PBMC T cells (not recorded which). The chain carries TRBV3-1 and TRBJ1-2; TCRdb indicates TRBD1, and absent DNA this call remains unverified. The clonotype was recovered from a man aged 18-69 years in good health. The CDR3 region is CASSPYRAGMFYGYTF.